This T cell receptor beta chain was identified during a study of beta chain features in type 1 diabetes. The CDR3 covers 13 residues. The germline V gene encodes CDR1 MNHEY and CDR2 SVGAGI. V lost 8 bases, J lost 4 bases, and 7 bases stayed unmatched. Study observations and caveats: Insertions were fewer and deletions more numerous at VDJ junctions in type 1 diabetes patients. With patients and controls alike, PCR might favor shorter templates to an equal degree. Type 1 diabetes patients had TCRB CDR3s that were shorter (moderately but significantly so) in all four CD4+ subsets.

The authors sorted CD4+ naive, central memory, regulatory and stem cell-like memory cells via CD45RO/CCR7/CD25/CD127/CD95/CD27. The isolated RNA, all of it, was reverse transcribed, so expressed TCRB transcripts were what got sequenced. TCRdb's table, derived via immunoSEQ multiplex PCR, lists solely in-frame clones and lacks some. The sample shows around 130,000 clones, 7% to 10% of them seen only once. About this clone: Its antigen remains unidentified.

The chain is built from TRBV6-5 and TRBJ1-2; 7 bases map to TRBD1. Sequencing input: central memory CD4+ T cells from blood. The sequence derives from a man aged 25 to 40 with type 1 diabetes. The CDR3 DNA reads TGTGCCAGCCGGAAGGCAGGGGGCTATGGCTACACCTTC. Protein product: CASRKAGGYGYTF.